This is a list of T cell receptor beta chains from one sample in a study of human T cells and chemical hapten exposure. TCRdb called the RACE reads again in MiXCR, with one record for every CDR3 protein. In the table there are some 110,000 distinct CDR3 sequences, roughly 12% of which are singletons. This material consisted of whole blood, taken in connection with sensitization to the hapten diphenylcyclopropenone (DPC). The receptors shown here come from a woman aged 45-59 years with alopecia areata. Some clones in this sample may be carry-over from other donors' samples. Each CDR3 is given with its conserved first and last residue. A D gene is named only where the DNA matches it firmly. Size is stated for part of the rows, as once, few or many counts, or as a class when the clone is expanded.

J gene: TRBJ2-7
clone size: -
D gene: -
V gene: TRBV7-2
CDR3 DNA: TGTGCCAGCAGCTTAGCTACAAGCGCGACCTTCTACGAGCAGTACTTC
CDR3 protein: CASSLATSATFYEQYF

J gene: TRBJ2-1
clone size: many
D gene: -
V gene: TRBV29-1
CDR3 DNA: TGCAGCGGAGCGGCGTACAATGAGCAGTTCTTC
CDR3 protein: CSGAAYNEQFF

J gene: TRBJ2-5
clone size: many
D gene: -
V gene: TRBV9
CDR3 DNA: TGTGCCAGCAGCGTTGCGGCAGGGCGAGAGACCCAGTACTTC
CDR3 protein: CASSVAAGRETQYF

J gene: TRBJ2-7
clone size: -
D gene: TRBD2
V gene: TRBV7-2
CDR3 DNA: TGTGCCAGCAGAGCCGGACTAGCTGGCGAGCAGTACTTC
CDR3 protein: CASRAGLAGEQYF

J gene: TRBJ2-3
clone size: many
D gene: -
V gene: TRBV6-2/TRBV6-3
CDR3 DNA: TGTGCCAGCAGTAATACTTGGGATACGCAGTATTTT
CDR3 protein: CASSNTWDTQYF

J gene: TRBJ1-1
clone size: -
D gene: -
V gene: TRBV29-1
CDR3 DNA: TGCAGCGCCCCCCGCCTGGGGTCCAACACTGAAGCTTTCTTT
CDR3 protein: CSAPRLGSNTEAFF

J gene: TRBJ2-5
clone size: -
D gene: -
V gene: TRBV19
CDR3 DNA: TGTGCCAGTAGTCCCGACCTCCTTCTGGGGACCCAGTACTTC
CDR3 protein: CASSPDLLLGTQYF

J gene: TRBJ2-2
clone size: many
D gene: TRBD1
V gene: TRBV6-5
CDR3 DNA: TGTGCCAGCGTCAGGGACAGGTCGAACACCGGGGAGCTGTTTTTT
CDR3 protein: CASVRDRSNTGELFF

J gene: TRBJ1-5
clone size: few
D gene: TRBD1
V gene: TRBV12-3/TRBV12-4
CDR3 DNA: TGTGCCAGCAACTTAAACAGGGGTCAGGGGCCCCAGCATTTT
CDR3 protein: CASNLNRGQGPQHF

J gene: TRBJ2-3
clone size: many
D gene: TRBD2
V gene: TRBV28
CDR3 DNA: TGTGCCAGCAATAGCGGGGCCATGGGGTATACGCAGTATTTT
CDR3 protein: CASNSGAMGYTQYF

J gene: TRBJ2-3
clone size: many
D gene: -
V gene: TRBV7-2
CDR3 DNA: TGTGCCAGCAGCCTTCGACAGACCACAGATACGCAGTATTTT
CDR3 protein: CASSLRQTTDTQYF

J gene: TRBJ1-1
clone size: few
D gene: -
V gene: TRBV7-2
CDR3 DNA: TGTGCCAGCAGGTCGACGCTGAACACTGAAGCTTTCTTT
CDR3 protein: CASRSTLNTEAFF

J gene: TRBJ1-5
clone size: few
D gene: TRBD1
V gene: TRBV7-9
CDR3 DNA: TGTGCCAGCAGCTCAGGGACAGGGGGACAGCCCCAGCATTTT
CDR3 protein: CASSSGTGGQPQHF

J gene: TRBJ2-4
clone size: -
D gene: TRBD1
V gene: TRBV24-1
CDR3 DNA: TGTGCCACCAGTGCGACAGGGGGTATCATTCAGTACTTC
CDR3 protein: CATSATGGIIQYF

J gene: TRBJ2-7
clone size: -
D gene: -
V gene: TRBV7-9
CDR3 DNA: TGTGCCAGCAGCTTAGGGCTAGCCACTCACGAGCAGTACTTC
CDR3 protein: CASSLGLATHEQYF

J gene: TRBJ1-2
clone size: many
D gene: -
V gene: TRBV6-5
CDR3 DNA: TGTGCCAGCAGTTTCGACAGCTTATATGGCTACACCTTC
CDR3 protein: CASSFDSLYGYTF

J gene: TRBJ2-1
clone size: -
D gene: -
V gene: TRBV28
CDR3 DNA: TGTGCCAGCTTGGTGGCAGGACGGGATGAGCAGTTCTTC
CDR3 protein: CASLVAGRDEQFF

J gene: TRBJ2-7
clone size: -
D gene: TRBD1
V gene: TRBV3-1
CDR3 DNA: TGTGCCAGCAGCCCGGGGACAGTCTATAGAGGACAGCAGTACTTC
CDR3 protein: CASSPGTVYRGQQYF

J gene: TRBJ2-7
clone size: many
D gene: TRBD2
V gene: TRBV9
CDR3 DNA: TGTGCCAGCAGCGTAGGCGGGGGGACCTACGAGCAGTACTTC
CDR3 protein: CASSVGGGTYEQYF

J gene: TRBJ2-3
clone size: -
D gene: TRBD1
V gene: TRBV5-1
CDR3 DNA: TGCGCCAGCAGCTTGGGAAGGACAGGGGGCACAGATACGCAGTATTTT
CDR3 protein: CASSLGRTGGTDTQYF

J gene: TRBJ2-3
clone size: many
D gene: TRBD2
V gene: TRBV11-2
CDR3 DNA: TGTGCCAGCAGCAAAGTTATAGCGGGAGGCAGATCAGATACGCAGTATTTT
CDR3 protein: CASSKVIAGGRSDTQYF

J gene: TRBJ2-6
clone size: many
D gene: TRBD1
V gene: TRBV5-1
CDR3 DNA: TGCGCCAGCAGCGCGACAGGGTCTGGGGCCAACGTCCTGACTTTC
CDR3 protein: CASSATGSGANVLTF

J gene: TRBJ1-2
clone size: -
D gene: TRBD1
V gene: TRBV6-1
CDR3 DNA: TGTGCCAGCAGTGCCTTCCGACAGGGGGACGAAGGCTACACCTTC
CDR3 protein: CASSAFRQGDEGYTF

J gene: TRBJ1-3
clone size: -
D gene: -
V gene: TRBV28
CDR3 DNA: TGTGCCAGCAGTTTATTCGCCACAGGGAACTCTGGAAACACCATATATTTT
CDR3 protein: CASSLFATGNSGNTIYF

J gene: TRBJ2-7
clone size: few
D gene: TRBD1
V gene: TRBV28
CDR3 DNA: TGTGCCAGCAGAGTACCGGGACAGGGGTGGGAGCAGTACTTC
CDR3 protein: CASRVPGQGWEQYF

J gene: TRBJ2-7
clone size: many
D gene: TRBD1
V gene: TRBV28
CDR3 DNA: TGTGCCAGCAGTTTATCCCGCCCCGGGACAGGGACTGAAGAGCAGTACTTC
CDR3 protein: CASSLSRPGTGTEEQYF

J gene: TRBJ2-5
clone size: -
D gene: -
V gene: TRBV7-2
CDR3 DNA: TGTGCCAGCAGCTTAGACAGAAAAGAGACCCAGTACTTC
CDR3 protein: CASSLDRKETQYF

J gene: TRBJ2-2
clone size: few
D gene: -
V gene: TRBV7-9
CDR3 DNA: TGTGCCAGCAGCTTACGCCGGAGCACAAACACCGGGGAGCTGTTTTTT
CDR3 protein: CASSLRRSTNTGELFF

J gene: TRBJ1-1
clone size: -
D gene: -
V gene: TRBV5-4
CDR3 DNA: TGTGCCAGCAGCTTTTCCCCGGGGTCCACTGAAGCTTTCTTT
CDR3 protein: CASSFSPGSTEAFF

J gene: TRBJ1-1
clone size: many
D gene: -
V gene: TRBV7-9
CDR3 DNA: TGTGCCAGCAGCTTAGACAGTAACACTGAAGCTTTCTTT
CDR3 protein: CASSLDSNTEAFF

J gene: TRBJ2-7
clone size: many
D gene: -
V gene: TRBV19
CDR3 DNA: TGTGCCATCCTCAGGGGTCCCCTCGCCTACGAGCAGTACTTC
CDR3 protein: CAILRGPLAYEQYF

J gene: TRBJ1-2
clone size: few
D gene: TRBD1
V gene: TRBV27
CDR3 DNA: TGTGCCAGCAGTGAACGTATCGGACAGGGCCTCTATGGCTACACCTTC
CDR3 protein: CASSERIGQGLYGYTF

J gene: TRBJ1-5
clone size: -
D gene: -
V gene: TRBV7-8
CDR3 DNA: TGTGCCAGCAGCCCCCGGGGCAGGGGACTTAACAATCAGCCCCAGCATTTT
CDR3 protein: CASSPRGRGLNNQPQHF

J gene: TRBJ2-7
clone size: few
D gene: TRBD1
V gene: TRBV6-1
CDR3 DNA: TGTGCCAGCAGTGAAGCGGGGACAGGGTGGACCTACGAGCAGTACTTC
CDR3 protein: CASSEAGTGWTYEQYF

J gene: TRBJ1-2
clone size: few
D gene: TRBD1
V gene: TRBV7-8
CDR3 DNA: TGTGCCAGCAGCCCCAGGACAGGGAACTATGGCTACACCTTC
CDR3 protein: CASSPRTGNYGYTF

J gene: TRBJ1-2
clone size: -
D gene: -
V gene: TRBV5-4
CDR3 DNA: TGTGCCAGCAGCTCTTACAGGGCATCCCATGGCTACACCTTC
CDR3 protein: CASSSYRASHGYTF

J gene: TRBJ2-3
clone size: -
D gene: TRBD2
V gene: TRBV6-4
CDR3 DNA: TGTGCCAGCACCGAGGACAGGACACCCGGGACTAGCGGAGCTTCTACTAGCACAGATACGCAGTATTTT
CDR3 protein: CASTEDRTPGTSGASTSTDTQYF

J gene: TRBJ2-7
clone size: few
D gene: -
V gene: TRBV12-3/TRBV12-4
CDR3 DNA: TGTGCCAGCAGTTTATCCCAGTACGAGCAGTACTTC
CDR3 protein: CASSLSQYEQYF

J gene: TRBJ2-1
clone size: few
D gene: TRBD2
V gene: TRBV20-1
CDR3 DNA: TGCAGTGCTAAATCACTAGCGGGATGGGACAATGAGCAGTTCTTC
CDR3 protein: CSAKSLAGWDNEQFF

J gene: TRBJ1-5
clone size: -
D gene: TRBD1
V gene: TRBV28
CDR3 DNA: TGTGCCAGCAGTAAATACAGGGGGCAGCCCCAGCATTTT
CDR3 protein: CASSKYRGQPQHF

J gene: TRBJ2-7
clone size: many
D gene: -
V gene: TRBV4-3
CDR3 DNA: TGCGCCAGCAGCCAAGAGAGAACGGGGCCGTCCTACGAGCAGTACTTC
CDR3 protein: CASSQERTGPSYEQYF

J gene: TRBJ2-3
clone size: few
D gene: TRBD1
V gene: TRBV11-3
CDR3 DNA: TGTGCCAGCAGCTCTGGACAGGCTTACACAGATACGCAGTATTTT
CDR3 protein: CASSSGQAYTDTQYF

J gene: TRBJ1-2
clone size: many
D gene: -
V gene: TRBV28
CDR3 DNA: TGTGCCAGCAGTGAAGGACAGAGCCCCTATGGCTACACCTTC
CDR3 protein: CASSEGQSPYGYTF

J gene: TRBJ2-7
clone size: few
D gene: -
V gene: TRBV7-2
CDR3 DNA: TGTGCCAGCAGCTTAGTACAGGAGTACGAGCAGTACTTC
CDR3 protein: CASSLVQEYEQYF

J gene: TRBJ2-3
clone size: -
D gene: TRBD2
V gene: TRBV24-1
CDR3 DNA: TGTGCCACCAGTCTAGCGGGAGGGACAGATACGCAGTATTTT
CDR3 protein: CATSLAGGTDTQYF

J gene: TRBJ2-7
clone size: -
D gene: -
V gene: TRBV28
CDR3 DNA: TGTGCCAGCAATCCGAGCTCCTACGAGCAGTACTTC
CDR3 protein: CASNPSSYEQYF

J gene: TRBJ2-3
clone size: -
D gene: -
V gene: TRBV6-2/TRBV6-3
CDR3 DNA: TGTGCCAGCAGTTCGCCGGCCGCAGATACGCAGTATTTT
CDR3 protein: CASSSPAADTQYF

J gene: TRBJ1-2
clone size: -
D gene: TRBD1
V gene: TRBV2
CDR3 DNA: TGTGCCAGCAAGAACAGGGACAGGATAAACTATGGCTACACCTTC
CDR3 protein: CASKNRDRINYGYTF

J gene: TRBJ1-2
clone size: few
D gene: TRBD1
V gene: TRBV4-2
CDR3 DNA: TGTGCCAGCAGCCCTGGACAGGGAGGCCTTGGCTACACCTTC
CDR3 protein: CASSPGQGGLGYTF

J gene: TRBJ2-3
clone size: few
D gene: -
V gene: TRBV20-1
CDR3 DNA: TGCAGTGCCCCTAGGTCTCAGGGGACAGATACGCAGTATTTT
CDR3 protein: CSAPRSQGTDTQYF

J gene: TRBJ2-2
clone size: -
D gene: -
V gene: TRBV18
CDR3 DNA: TGTGCCAGCTCACCAACAGGTCCCACCGGGGAGCTGTTTTTT
CDR3 protein: CASSPTGPTGELFF

J gene: TRBJ2-3
clone size: few
D gene: -
V gene: TRBV6-6
CDR3 DNA: TGTGCCAGCCAACAGGGCGGGTATTCGACAGATACGCAGTATTTT
CDR3 protein: CASQQGGYSTDTQYF

J gene: TRBJ2-7
clone size: few
D gene: -
V gene: TRBV18
CDR3 DNA: TGTGCCAGCTCACCAGACATGCTCTACGAGCAGTACTTC
CDR3 protein: CASSPDMLYEQYF

J gene: TRBJ1-5
clone size: -
D gene: -
V gene: TRBV6-5
CDR3 DNA: TGTGCCAGCAGGCGGGACAAGGGGAATCAGCCCCAGCATTTT
CDR3 protein: CASRRDKGNQPQHF

J gene: TRBJ2-7
clone size: -
D gene: TRBD2
V gene: TRBV6-1
CDR3 DNA: TGTGCCAGCACCGAAAGGGGACTAAACTACGAGCAGTACTTC
CDR3 protein: CASTERGLNYEQYF

J gene: TRBJ2-4
clone size: few
D gene: TRBD2
V gene: TRBV7-2
CDR3 DNA: TGTGCCAGCAGTTCGCTAGCGGGGGGTATTGACATTCAGTACTTC
CDR3 protein: CASSSLAGGIDIQYF

J gene: TRBJ2-7
clone size: few
D gene: TRBD2
V gene: TRBV28
CDR3 DNA: TGTGCCAGCAGTCCCGGGACTAGCCCCTTGGACAGCTCCTACGAGCAGTACTTC
CDR3 protein: CASSPGTSPLDSSYEQYF

J gene: TRBJ2-1
clone size: many
D gene: TRBD2
V gene: TRBV7-9
CDR3 DNA: TGTGCCAGCAGCTTAGTAGTAGCGGGAGGGCCCGGGAATGAGCAGTTCTTC
CDR3 protein: CASSLVVAGGPGNEQFF

J gene: TRBJ1-2
clone size: many
D gene: -
V gene: TRBV29-1
CDR3 DNA: TGCAGCGTCCCCAGGGCAGGGACAAGAGGCTACACCTTC
CDR3 protein: CSVPRAGTRGYTF